The 18 T cell receptor beta chains below all came from one sample that was sequenced in a study of blood T cell repertoires in COVID-19. Produced via immunoSEQ multiplex PCR; TCRdb's table is partial and in-frame only. The data contain some 300,000 clones, more than 80% of them singletons. The specimen sequenced was peripheral blood. These TCRs come from a woman aged 45-65 years with COVID-19, enrolled during active disease.

DNA of the CDR3: TGTGCCAGCAGCTACAGGGGGCCAGAGACCCAGTACTTC. Its translation is CASSYRGPETQYF. V and J are TRBV7-2 and TRBJ2-5; 9 nucleotides agree with TRBD1. The length of the CDR3 is 13 residues. CDR1 is SGHTA and CDR2 is FQGNSA in the germline V gene. V was pared by 4 bases and J by 4 bases, with 1 base of the junction left unmatched.

The chain couples TRBV3-1 (or the pseudogene TRBV3-2) to TRBJ2-1; TRBD2 agrees at 10 bases. Trimming took 5 bases from V and 4 from J; bases not matched to a gene: 5. In germline, CDR1 is LGHDT, CDR2 YNNKEL (reference sequence). CDR3 length: 15 residues. The CDR3, as DNA: TGTGCCAGCAGCATTAGCGGGAGGATATACAATGAGCAGTTCTTC. It codes for CASSISGRIYNEQFF.

The chain is built from TRBV2 and TRBJ1-1; 8 bases fit TRBD1. This CDR3 comprises 16 residues. Looked up from germline, CDR1 is SNHLY and CDR2 is FYNNEI. Losses at the gene ends were 6 bases for V and 0 bases for J; bases not matched to a gene: 9. CDR3 amino acids: CASRATRTGMNTEAFF. The CDR3 DNA reads TGTGCCAGCAGAGCTACCCGGACAGGGATGAACACTGAAGCTTTCTTT.

The count of this clone is one. V and J are TRBV19 and TRBJ1-6; no clear D gene. Germline CDR1 LNHDA, CDR2 SQIVND (reference sequence). Trimming took off 3 bases at V and 6 bases at J, with 6 bases between the two ends. The CDR3 spans 13 residues. DNA of the CDR3: TGTGCCAGTAGTATCTATTTTAATTCACCCCTCCACTTT. As protein: CASSIYFNSPLHF.

The chain combines TRBV5-1 with TRBJ2-5, with TRBD2 matching 8 bases. CDR1 SGHRS and CDR2 YFSETQ come from the germline V gene. This CDR3 spans 13 amino acids. V lost 5 bases, J lost 4 bases, and 4 bases stayed unmatched. CDR3 bases: TGCGCCAGCAGAGCGGGAGTGGTAGAGACCCAGTACTTC. Translated, it gives CASRAGVVETQYF.

The rearrangement joins TRBV6-2 or TRBV6-3 to TRBJ2-7; 7 nucleotides agree with TRBD1. The trim removed 5 bases at V and 0 bases at J, leaving 4 bases unmatched. The germline V gene has CDR1 MNHEY and CDR2 SVGEGT. The CDR3 covers 14 residues. This chain's CDR3 is CASSLQGSSYEQYF. The DNA for the CDR3 is TGTGCCAGCAGTCTACAGGGGTCCTCCTACGAGCAGTACTTC.

J is TRBJ2-2 and V is TRBV14; D possibly corresponds to TRBD2 (5 bases). The germline CDR1 and CDR2 sequences are SGHDN and FVKESK. The CDR3 runs to 14 residues. Trimming removed 1 base at V and 4 bases at J, with 7 bases between. The CDR3 sequence: CASSQGLLTGELFF. CDR3 DNA: TGTGCCAGCAGCCAAGGACTACTCACCGGGGAGCTGTTTTTT.

The chain joins TRBV29-1 to TRBJ2-2; 7 bases map to TRBD2. CDR1 and CDR2 (germline): SQVTM, ANQGSEA. V dropped 4 bases and J dropped 7; count of bases not matched to a gene: 12. The CDR3 loop spans 15 amino acids. CDR3 sequence: CSVVGGGSTGGELFF. CDR3 nucleotide sequence: TGCAGCGTTGTGGGCGGCGGGAGTACTGGCGGGGAGCTGTTTTTT.

This chain joins TRBV3-1 (or the pseudogene TRBV3-2) and TRBJ1-4, with 8 bases fitting TRBD1. Trimming at V came to 7 bases and at J to 7 bases, leaving 8 bases not matched to a gene. Germline V lookup: CDR1 LGHDT, CDR2 YNNKEL (reference sequence). The CDR3 has 14 amino acids. CDR3 sequence: CASNASGGVEKLFF. Written as DNA, the CDR3 is TGTGCCAGCAACGCATCAGGGGGCGTTGAAAAACTGTTTTTT.

The chain has TRBV30 and TRBJ1-1, with 8 bases identical to TRBD1. The length of the CDR3 is 16 residues. The germline gives CDR1 GTSNPN, CDR2 SVGIG (reference sequence). Germline trimming cut 2 bases from V and 0 bases from J; bases unmatched to any gene: 8. The CDR3 DNA reads TGTGCCTGGAGTACCAGGACAGGGCTAATGAACACTGAAGCTTTCTTT. It codes for CAWSTRTGLMNTEAFF.

This chain uses TRBV15 with TRBJ2-7; D is perhaps TRBD1 (6 bases). The germline CDR1 and CDR2 sequences are LNHNV and YYDKDF (reference sequence). Trimming shortened V by 5 bases and J by 7 bases, and 15 bases separated the two germline ends. The CDR3 has 13 amino acids. In DNA form, the CDR3 reads TGTGCCACCAGCCGAGCACAGGGCTTTGAGCAGTACTTC. The encoded protein is CATSRAQGFEQYF.

Written as DNA, the CDR3 is TGTGCCAGCAGCCCCTTGGTGGGGGCGACTGAAGCTTTCTTT. It codes for CASSPLVGATEAFF. V gene TRBV5-6 combines with J gene TRBJ1-1; D perhaps matches TRBD1 (6 bases). V lost 4 bases and J lost 5, with 15 bases in between. Looked up from germline, CDR1 is SGHDT and CDR2 is YYEEEE. CDR3 length: 14 amino acids.

V usage is TRBV3-1 (or the pseudogene TRBV3-2) and J usage is TRBJ2-7; D is possibly TRBD2 (5 bases). The CDR3 runs 14 residues. Trimming removed 4 bases from V and 2 bases from J, with 12 bases in between. Germline-derived CDR1 and CDR2 are LGHDT and YNNKEL (reference sequence). CDR3 amino acids: CASSPGFGAYEQYF. In nucleotides, the CDR3 is TGTGCCAGCAGCCCCGGATTCGGGGCCTACGAGCAGTACTTC.

V usage is TRBV4-1 and J usage is TRBJ2-3; D possibly corresponds to TRBD2 (5 bases). V was trimmed by 0 bases and J by 0 bases, leaving 13 bases between them. Germline V gene data show CDR1 as MGHRA and CDR2 as YSYEKL. This CDR3 has 17 residues. The CDR3 loop is CASSQDRVGDSTDTQYF. CDR3 bases: TGCGCCAGCAGCCAAGATCGGGTGGGAGATAGCACAGATACGCAGTATTTT.

CDR3 amino acids: CASSLSGDSYEQYF. The CDR3 nucleotides are TGCGCCAGCAGCTTATCAGGGGACTCCTACGAGCAGTACTTC. The chain links TRBV5-1 to TRBJ2-7, with D possibly matching TRBD1 (6 bases). Germline V gene sequence: CDR1 SGHRS, CDR2 YFSETQ. V was shortened by 2 bases and J by 0 bases, with 9 bases between the two germline ends. CDR3 length equals 14 residues.

The CDR3 loop reads CATSDSGQGGTEAFF. CDR3 sequence (DNA): TGTGCCACCAGTGACTCTGGACAGGGAGGGACTGAAGCTTTCTTT. The gene calls are TRBV24-1 and TRBJ1-1, with 8 bases identical to TRBD1. The CDR3 consists of 15 residues. Germline V gene data show CDR1 as KGHDR and CDR2 as SFDVKD. The V gene end was trimmed by 4 bases and the J gene end by 5 bases; junction bases not matched to a gene: 8.

Here the CDR3 reads CASSGSGGEQYF. As DNA, the CDR3 is TGTGCCAGCAGTGGTTCGGGTGGCGAGCAGTACTTC. The rearrangement links TRBV2 to TRBJ2-7; D is unclear. Germline V gene sequence: CDR1 SNHLY, CDR2 FYNNEI. The germline V and J ends were trimmed by 4 bases and 6 bases, with 10 bases remaining between them. There are 12 residues in the CDR3.

The V call is TRBV19, the J call TRBJ2-7; TRBD2 matches 12 bases. CDR3 length: 18 residues. The germline V gene encodes CDR1 LNHDA and CDR2 SQIVND (reference sequence). The V segment lost 6 bases and the J segment 7 bases; nucleotides outside the gene matches: 19. The chain's CDR3 is CASSPSGLAGRSFREQYF. CDR3 in DNA: TGTGCCAGTAGCCCCTCGGGACTAGCGGGTCGGAGTTTCCGAGAGCAGTACTTC.